This section outlines one T cell receptor beta chain sequence together with its context. These data originate in a study of early T cells in non-severe SARS-CoV-2 infection. Germline V gene lookup returns CDR1 SNHLY and CDR2 FYNNEI. The CDR3 contains 12 residues. The V gene lost 2 bases and the J gene lost 5 bases, with 6 bases spanning the gap. TCRdb called the 5' RACE reads again in MiXCR, with one record for every CDR3 protein. The table has over 85,000 distinct CDR3 sequences, 10% to 15% seen once; the top ten hold roughly 6.2%. Sequenced input: whole blood. This chain links TRBV2 with TRBJ2-5; D remains unclear. The receptor was derived from an adult who was a healthcare worker with PCR-confirmed SARS-CoV-2 infection or an uninfected control (not recorded which). The CDR3 loop is CASSESYETQYF. CDR3 DNA sequence: TGTGCCAGCAGTGAATCTTATGAGACCCAGTACTTC.